This T cell receptor (beta chain) was captured in a study of T cell responses to AZD1222 COVID-19 vaccine. Study results and limitations: Reports say nearly half of spike-specific TCRs go after unmutated variant regions. The sample set comprised mostly white British donors with more females, and clonal diversity was possibly underestimated.

Trimming took 5 bases from V and 6 from J; bases not matched to a gene: 8. The germline CDR1 and CDR2 sequences are SGHTA and FQGTGA. The CDR3 is 15 amino acids. In the case of this clone: Antigen specificity is unknown.

Generated by immunoSEQ multiplex PCR, the TCRdb table keeps only in-frame clones and is missing some. The sample carries about 140,000 clones, 92% recorded once. Sequencing was performed on peripheral blood, taken 28 days after the second AZD1222 dose. The chain joins TRBV7-3 to TRBJ2-1; 9 bases fit TRBD2. The sequence came from an adult who received the AZD1222 COVID-19 vaccine. The CDR3 reads CASSPLAGGSNEQFF. For the CDR3, the DNA is TGTGCCAGCAGCCCTCTGGCGGGAGGGAGCAATGAGCAGTTCTTC.